This is a list of T cell receptor beta chains from one sample in a study of blood T cell repertoires in COVID-19. Sequencing used immunoSEQ multiplex PCR; TCRdb keeps in-frame clones, though not all of them. The sample lists over 200,000 clones; approximately 82% were seen once. The material sequenced was peripheral blood. The receptor source for this set is a man aged 80 or over with acute or convalescent COVID-19. The CDR3 runs from the conserved cysteine through the conserved F or W. D genes are given only for firm matches. Clone size is not always given. Where it is, it says once, few, many or a class for expanded clones.

clone size | J gene | D gene | V gene | CDR3 protein | CDR3 DNA
- | TRBJ2-2 | - | TRBV29-1 | CSVDRIQAGELFF | TGCAGCGTTGACAGGATCCAAGCCGGGGAGCTGTTTTTT
- | TRBJ2-7 | - | TRBV3-1/TRBV3-2 | CASSLRSAFEQYF | TGTGCCAGCAGCCTACGGAGCGCCTTCGAGCAGTACTTC
- | TRBJ1-5 | TRBD1 | TRBV28 | CASSPYGTAPSNQPQHF | TGTGCCAGCAGTCCTTACGGGACAGCCCCTAGCAATCAGCCCCAGCATTTT
- | TRBJ1-2 | - | TRBV5-1 | CASIRESGSMAGYTF | TGCGCCAGCATCAGGGAATCGGGTTCAATGGCTGGCTACACCTTC
- | TRBJ2-1 | TRBD1 | TRBV6-4 | CASSDSGLGTGVDEQFF | TGTGCCAGCAGTGACTCGGGCTTAGGTACAGGGGTCGATGAGCAGTTCTTC
- | TRBJ2-7 | - | TRBV3-1/TRBV3-2 | CASSQPGLPSYEQYF | TGTGCCAGCAGCCAGCCCGGTCTACCCTCCTACGAGCAGTACTTC
- | TRBJ2-4 | TRBD1 | TRBV3-1/TRBV3-2 | CASSSPRGTKNIQYF | TGTGCCAGCAGCTCACCCAGGGGGACCAAAAACATTCAGTACTTC
- | TRBJ1-4 | TRBD1 | TRBV9 | CASSLTGGSTNEKLFF | TGTGCCAGCAGCCTTACAGGGGGCTCAACTAATGAAAAACTGTTTTTT
- | TRBJ2-1 | TRBD2 | TRBV5-1 | CASSPGLAGVNEQFF | TGCGCCAGCAGCCCCGGACTAGCGGGGGTTAATGAGCAGTTCTTC
- | TRBJ2-1 | - | TRBV7-2 | CASSLGAGSYNEQFF | TGTGCCAGCAGCTTAGGGGCAGGCTCCTACAATGAGCAGTTCTTC
- | TRBJ2-2 | - | TRBV5-8 | CASSFRLQNTGELFF | TGTGCCAGCAGCTTTAGACTCCAAAACACCGGGGAGCTGTTTTTT
- | TRBJ2-3 | TRBD1 | TRBV9 | CASSVLQGDTDTQYF | TGTGCCAGCAGCGTATTACAGGGGGACACAGATACGCAGTATTTT
few | TRBJ2-1 | TRBD1 | TRBV6-5 | CASSLRGLGGEQFF | TGTGCCAGTTCCCTCAGGGGGCTAGGGGGTGAGCAGTTCTTC
- | TRBJ2-5 | - | TRBV3-1/TRBV3-2 | CASSQEGQETQYF | TGTGCCAGCAGCCAGGAGGGGCAAGAGACCCAGTACTTC
- | TRBJ1-4 | - | TRBV18 | CASSLDKSSGEKLFF | TGTGCCAGCTCCCTCGACAAGTCTTCGGGGGAAAAACTGTTTTTT
- | TRBJ2-1 | - | TRBV20-1 | CSAHSGNEQFF | TGCAGTGCTCATAGCGGTAATGAGCAGTTCTTC
- | TRBJ2-7 | - | TRBV28 | CASSSNPYEQYF | TGTGCCAGCAGTTCTAACCCTTACGAGCAGTACTTC
- | TRBJ2-4 | TRBD1 | TRBV5-4 | CASSSGGQGKNIQYF | TGTGCCAGCAGCTCGGGCGGACAGGGGAAAAACATTCAGTACTTC
- | TRBJ2-7 | - | TRBV7-9 | CASSPNAVHEQYF | TGTGCCAGCAGTCCGAACGCGGTCCACGAGCAGTACTTC
- | TRBJ2-3 | TRBD2 | TRBV7-3 | CASSLRGGRNTQYF | TGTGCCAGCAGCTTAAGAGGCGGGAGGAATACGCAGTATTTT
few | TRBJ2-1 | - | TRBV10-2 | CASSEEGGPYNEQFF | TGCGCCAGCAGTGAGGAGGGGGGGCCTTACAATGAGCAGTTCTTC
- | TRBJ1-5 | TRBD1 | TRBV6-5 | CASRGQGLNQPQHF | TGTGCCAGCAGGGGACAGGGGTTGAATCAGCCCCAGCATTTT
- | TRBJ1-1 | - | TRBV5-1 | CASSETGYGTEAFF | TGCGCCAGCAGCGAAACAGGGTACGGCACTGAAGCTTTCTTT
- | TRBJ2-4 | - | TRBV2 | CASSEPGLGNQYF | TGTGCCAGCAGTGAACCAGGCCTCGGCAATCAGTACTTC
- | TRBJ2-5 | - | TRBV4-1 | CASSLRDISGESLKETQYF | TGCGCCAGCAGCCTCCGTGATATCTCAGGGGAATCTCTCAAAGAGACCCAGTACTTC
few | TRBJ1-5 | - | TRBV11-2 | CASSLTGSNQPQHF | TGTGCCAGCAGCTTAACAGGGTCCAATCAGCCCCAGCATTTT
- | TRBJ2-2 | TRBD2 | TRBV5-1 | CASSILSGRGAGELFF | TGCGCCAGCAGCATATTAAGCGGGAGAGGAGCCGGGGAGCTGTTTTTT
- | TRBJ2-2 | TRBD1 | TRBV2 | CASSDRGHTGELFF | TGTGCCAGCAGTGACAGGGGGCACACCGGGGAGCTGTTTTTT
- | TRBJ2-5 | TRBD1 | TRBV18 | CASSSYTTGDRQETQYF | TGTGCCAGCTCATCCTACACCACTGGGGACAGACAAGAGACCCAGTACTTC
- | TRBJ2-2 | TRBD1 | TRBV10-3 | CATRPGQGDTGELFF | TGTGCCACCCGGCCTGGACAGGGAGACACCGGGGAGCTGTTTTTT
- | TRBJ2-2 | - | TRBV29-1 | CSVVRGSLPGELFF | TGCAGCGTTGTCAGGGGAAGTTTACCCGGGGAGCTGTTTTTT
few | TRBJ2-7 | - | TRBV14 | CASSQDRGGGTYEQYF | TGTGCCAGCAGCCAAGATCGGGGCGGGGGCACCTACGAGCAGTACTTC
once | TRBJ1-3 | TRBD1 | TRBV2 | CASSLGQAYSGNTIYF | TGTGCCAGCAGTCTAGGACAGGCTTACTCTGGAAACACCATATATTTT
- | TRBJ2-7 | TRBD1 | TRBV5-1 | CASSLGSTGGEEQYF | TGCGCCAGCAGCTTGGGATCTACAGGGGGCGAGGAGCAGTACTTC
- | TRBJ1-3 | - | TRBV3-1/TRBV3-2 | CASSQDRTGSGNTIYF | TGTGCCAGCAGCCAAGATCGTACCGGTTCTGGAAACACCATATATTTT